Listed below are T cell receptor beta chains from one sample, sequenced in a study of blood T cells in healthy people across ages. TCRdb processed the 5' RACE reads anew with MiXCR; each CDR3 protein has one entry. This table has 1.5 million to 2 million distinct CDR3 sequences, approximately 50% appearing once. Sequencing was performed on blood. The receptors come from a woman between 40 and 55 years old in good health. Each CDR3 is given without its conserved first and last residue. Only some rows state a clone size, as once, few, many or a class for expanded clones.

j_gene	v_gene	abundance	CDR3aa
TRBJ1-2	TRBV12-3/TRBV12-4	-	ASISGTGAIHYGYT
TRBJ2-5	TRBV28	-	ASRSMEGTGETQY
-	TRBV4-2	-	ASSQDDNSWDEQY
TRBJ2-1	TRBV5-1	few	ASSSGTSGTYNEQF
TRBJ2-6	TRBV7-2	few	ASSLRAGGSGANVLT
TRBJ2-7	TRBV20-1	few	SARLPSYPYEQY
TRBJ2-3	TRBV7-2	few	ASNLAGVGDTQY
TRBJ1-2	TRBV25-1	few	ASSDPGTVVTGYT
TRBJ2-7	TRBV10-3	-	AISEYLRQSSYEQY
TRBJ2-5	TRBV4-2	few	ASSQSRQGGWDEETQY
TRBJ2-5	TRBV28	few	ASSFRVSGEQY
TRBJ2-3	TRBV4-3	-	ASSQELRGLDTQY
TRBJ2-1	TRBV12-3/TRBV12-4	-	ASSLWGSGSNEQF
TRBJ2-3	TRBV4-2	-	ASSPKGSGGSTDTQY
TRBJ1-4	TRBV6-6	-	ASRAREARQTNEKLF